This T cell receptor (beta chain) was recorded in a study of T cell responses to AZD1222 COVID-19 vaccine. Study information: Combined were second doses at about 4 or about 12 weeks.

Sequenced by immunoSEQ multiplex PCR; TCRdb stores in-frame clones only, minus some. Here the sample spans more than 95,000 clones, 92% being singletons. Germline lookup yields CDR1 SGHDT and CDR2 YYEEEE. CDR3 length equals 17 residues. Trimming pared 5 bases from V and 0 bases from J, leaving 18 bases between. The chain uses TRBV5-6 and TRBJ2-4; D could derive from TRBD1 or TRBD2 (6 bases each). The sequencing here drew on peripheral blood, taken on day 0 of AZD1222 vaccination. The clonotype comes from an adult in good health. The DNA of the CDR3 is TGTGCCAGCAGTTCTATCTATCGGGGGCTAGCCAAAAACATTCAGTACTTC. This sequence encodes CASSSIYRGLAKNIQYF.